One sample yielded the 14 T cell receptor beta chains listed below, sequenced in a study of cytomegalovirus exposure and HLA in healthy donors. 13 Jbeta primers and 60 Vbeta primers were used for the PCR. Generated by immunoSEQ multiplex PCR, the TCRdb table keeps only in-frame clones and is missing some. The sample has 150,000 or so clones; approximately 83% are singletons. Sequenced material: PBMCs. The receptors stem from a man in his late teens or twenties in good health and CMV-seropositive.

This clone was picked up a small number of times. This chain links TRBV7-2 with TRBJ2-1; D possibly corresponds to TRBD1 (5 bases). CDR3 size: 11 residues. The germline CDR1 and CDR2 sequences are SGHTA and FQGNSA. The V gene lost 3 bases and the J gene lost 8 bases, with 5 bases spanning the gap. The CDR3, as DNA: TGTGCCAGCAGCTTGGGGCATGAGCAGTTCTTC. Amino acid sequence: CASSLGHEQFF.

As DNA, the CDR3 is TGTGCCAGCAGCTTGATAGACGGGAGAAGAACTAATGAAAAACTGTTTTTT. Protein sequence: CASSLIDGRRTNEKLFF. The J gene is TRBJ1-4, the V gene TRBV7-9; the D is unclear. There are 17 residues in the CDR3. Germline CDR1 reads SEHNR; CDR2 reads FQNEAQ (reference sequence). The V and J ends lost 3 bases and 1 base respectively, with 15 bases between them.

The CDR3 coding sequence is TGTGCCAGCAGTTTCGGGATGGCCGAGCAGTACTTC. Its protein product is CASSFGMAEQYF. The V gene is TRBV27, the J gene TRBJ2-7, with D possibly matching TRBD2 (5 bases). Trimming took 3 bases from V and 6 from J, leaving 9 bases between them. Germline assignment: CDR1 MNHEY and CDR2 SMNVEV (reference sequence). The length of the CDR3 is 12 residues.

The chain couples TRBV18 to TRBJ1-5; 7 bases agree with TRBD1. Per germline, CDR1 KGHSH and CDR2 LQKENI. The CDR3 loop spans 14 amino acids. The junction had 5 bases not matched to a gene; V was cut back by 3 bases and J by 6 bases. CDR3 in DNA: TGTGCCAGCTCACCGGGACAGAGCCCTCAGCCCCAGCATTTT. Its protein is CASSPGQSPQPQHF. The whole variable domain, remainder taken from reference TRBV18 and TRBJ1-5, is NAGVMQNPRHLVRRRGQEARLRCSPMKGHSHVYWYRQLPEEGLKFMVYLQKENIIDESGMPKERFSAEFPKEGPSILRIQQVVRGDSAAYFCASSPGQSPQPQHFGDGTRLSIL.

The chain couples TRBV7-9 to TRBJ2-7; 9 nucleotides align to TRBD1. The CDR3 length is 15 residues. With 5 bases clipped from V and 4 bases from J, the junction kept 9 bases outside the gene matches. Germline-derived CDR1 and CDR2 are SEHNR and FQNEAQ (reference sequence). The CDR3: CASSPSRDREYEQYF. In DNA form, the CDR3 reads TGTGCCAGCAGCCCGAGCAGGGACAGGGAATACGAGCAGTACTTC.

This clone was found a few times. DNA for the CDR3: TGTGCCAGCAGCTTGGTGGGTGTTTCAGGAAAACTGTTTTTT. Its protein product is CASSLVGVSGKLFF. The J gene is TRBJ1-4, the V gene TRBV5-8, with D unclear. V lost 0 bases and J lost 10, with 13 bases in between. CDR1 is SGHTS and CDR2 is YDEGEE in the germline V gene. The CDR3 runs 14 residues. The variable domain in full, completed from reference TRBV5-8 and TRBJ1-4, reads EAGVTQSPTHLIKTRGQQATLRCSPISGHTSVYWYQQALGLGLQFLLWYDEGEERNRGNFPPRFSGRQFPNYSSELNVNALELEDSALYLCASSLVGVSGKLFFGSGTQLSVL.

The chain links TRBV30 to TRBJ2-1, with a possible D match to TRBD1 (6 bases). The length of the CDR3 is 16 residues. CDR1 is GTSNPN, CDR2 SVGIG, per germline (reference sequence). With 5 bases removed from V and 0 bases from J, the gap between germline ends came to 17 bases. CDR3 region: CAWAEGHLSSYNEQFF. The DNA for the CDR3 is TGTGCCTGGGCAGAGGGACACTTAAGCTCCTACAATGAGCAGTTCTTC.

The chain employs TRBV9 and TRBJ2-1; TRBD2 agrees at 8 bases. J gave up 4 bases and V 0 bases, and 6 bases lay outside the gene matches. Germline CDR1 and CDR2: SGDLS and YYNGEE. The CDR3 spans 16 residues. CDR3 amino acids: CASSVGSGVGYNEQFF. The CDR3 DNA sequence: TGTGCCAGCAGCGTAGGTAGCGGGGTAGGGTACAATGAGCAGTTCTTC.

Concerning this clone: The junction differs from germline at one of its ends, possibly a read error. The chain carries TRBV28 and TRBJ1-6; D call uncertain. CDR1 and CDR2 from the germline V gene are MDHEN and SYDVKM. The CDR3 extends over 14 amino acids. The CDR3 DNA follows: TGTGCCGGCAGTTTAGCGGCCGAGAATTCACCCCTCCACTTT. This translates into CAGSLAAENSPLHF.

This chain connects TRBV5-5 to TRBJ1-5; 9 nucleotides line up with TRBD1. Germline V lookup: CDR1 SGHKS, CDR2 YYEKEE (reference sequence). The CDR3 sequence is 16 residues long. The ends lost 3 bases at V and 2 bases at J; junction bases unmatched: 6. Here the CDR3 reads CASSSGQGLGNQPQHF. The CDR3 nucleotides read TGTGCCAGCAGCTCAGGACAGGGGCTTGGCAATCAGCCCCAGCATTTT.

This chain links TRBV6-5 with TRBJ1-3, with D perhaps TRBD1 (5 bases). CDR3 length: 15 amino acids. V shed 3 bases and J shed 2 bases, with 11 bases lying between them. Germline V gives CDR1 MNHEY, CDR2 SVGAGI. CDR3 protein: CASSYGGNPGNTIYF. The CDR3 region has the DNA TGTGCCAGCAGTTATGGGGGGAACCCTGGAAACACCATATATTTT.

The rearrangement joins TRBV7-2 to TRBJ1-2; D is possibly TRBD1 (5 bases). There are 14 residues in the CDR3. Per the germline V gene, CDR1 is SGHTA and CDR2 is FQGNSA. Trimming removed 3 bases at V and 2 bases at J, with 10 bases between. The DNA of the CDR3 is TGTGCCAGCAGCTTCATAGACAGAAACTATGGCTACACCTTC. The encoded protein is CASSFIDRNYGYTF.

This clone showed up just once. DNA of the CDR3: TGTGCCAGCAGCTTGGACAGGGGCGGAGATACGCAGTATTTT. As protein: CASSLDRGGDTQYF. The chain recombines TRBV5-8 with TRBJ2-3; 7 positions match TRBD1. This CDR3 contains 14 residues. J lost 5 bases, V lost 0 bases, and 3 bases had no gene match. CDR1 is SGHTS, CDR2 YDEGEE, per germline.

The count of this clone is one. The chain combines TRBV7-8 with TRBJ2-5; 8 nucleotides agree with TRBD1. The J call may not be correct, given that the DNA end is closer to TRBJ2-7. The CDR3 is made up of 14 amino acids. Germline CDR1 SGHVS, CDR2 FQNEAQ. The DNA for the CDR3 is TGTGCCAGCAGCTTAGGAACAGGGGGGATCGAGCAGTACTTC. This gives the protein CASSLGTGGIEQYF.